These 32 T cell receptor beta chains share one sample of origin, sequenced in a study of CD4+ T cells in melanoma. Generated by immunoSEQ multiplex PCR, the TCRdb table keeps only in-frame clones and is missing some. Counted here are 4,500 to 5,000 clones, roughly two thirds occurring once; the ten biggest clones make up about 29%. The source material was cells from a culture (not recorded whether cultured in vitro). These receptors all stem from a human donor with melanoma.

This clone has a handful of counts. CDR3 sequence (DNA): TGTGCCAGCAGCTTAGTGGGACTAGCCTACAATGAGCAGTTCTTC. This translates into CASSLVGLAYNEQFF. The chain carries TRBV7-8 and TRBJ2-1; 8 positions match TRBD2. The length of the CDR3 is 15 residues. J was trimmed by 2 bases and V by 1 base; bases with no gene match: 1. Looked up from germline, CDR1 is SGHVS and CDR2 is FQNEAQ.

Within the sample, this clone is medium-sized. The gene calls are TRBV29-1 and TRBJ1-2, with D unclear. Trimming left V 2 bases short and J 8 bases short, with 12 bases between. The CDR3 has 12 amino acids. Germline V gene lookup returns CDR1 SQVTM and CDR2 ANQGSEA. As DNA, the CDR3 is TGCAGCGTTGAAAGGAAACTCCGGGGCTACACCTTC. This encodes CSVERKLRGYTF.

By proportion, this clone is medium-sized. V usage is TRBV6-6 and J usage is TRBJ2-1; TRBD2 matches at 9 bases. J was trimmed by 12 bases and V by 8 bases; bases with no gene match: 11. Germline-derived CDR1 and CDR2 are MNHNY and SVGAGI (reference sequence). The CDR3 has 13 amino acids. In nucleotides, the CDR3 is TGTGCCAGCGCGGCTAGCGGGGATTTGGGGCAGTTCTTC. This translates into CASAASGDLGQFF.

Many counts were recorded for this clone. The rearrangement joins TRBV4-1 to TRBJ1-3; unclear D gene. Trimming removed 0 bases from V and 4 bases from J, with 10 bases in between. From germline, CDR1 is MGHRA and CDR2 YSYEKL. This CDR3 has 15 residues. The CDR3 is CASSQEDRRGNTIYF. The CDR3 nucleotides are TGCGCCAGCAGCCAAGAGGACCGACGAGGAAACACCATATATTTT.

This sequence joins TRBV10-3 and TRBJ2-6; D gene ambiguous. This CDR3 has 14 residues. V shed 5 bases and J shed 0 bases, with 5 bases lying between them. CDR1 and CDR2 from the germline V gene are ENHRY and SYGVKD. DNA of the CDR3: TGTGCCATCAGTTTGTACTCTGGGGCCAACGTCCTGACTTTC. Protein sequence: CAISLYSGANVLTF.

The J gene is TRBJ1-2, the V gene TRBV21-1; the D call TRBD1 from the table was never checked on the DNA. TRBV21-1 is listed as a pseudogene. This CDR3 comprises 23 residues. The CDR3 sequence is CASSKNGSWPSGQGSKWDYGYTF. The CDR3 DNA reads TGTGCCAGCAGCAAAAACGGGAGCTGGCCTAGCGGACAGGGGTCAAAGTGGGACTATGGCTACACCTTC.

The rearrangement joins TRBV5-8 to TRBJ1-1; D is perhaps TRBD1 (6 bases). From germline, CDR1 is SGHTS and CDR2 YDEGEE. The germline V and J ends were trimmed by 6 bases and 1 base, with 13 bases remaining between them. This CDR3 comprises 14 residues. CDR3 residues: CASTRGGENTEAFF. In nucleotides, the CDR3 is TGTGCCAGCACACGTGGGGGCGAGAACACTGAAGCTTTCTTT.

In this sample, this clone is medium-sized (0.01 to 0.1%). The V call is TRBV5-4, the J call TRBJ1-6; TRBD1 agrees at 7 bases. J gave up 7 bases and V 2 bases, and 3 bases lay outside the gene matches. The CDR3 totals 14 residues. Per the germline V gene, CDR1 is SGHNT and CDR2 is YYREEE (reference sequence). CDR3 amino acids: CASSFQGENSPLHF. The CDR3 nucleotides are TGTGCCAGCAGCTTCCAGGGGGAGAATTCACCCCTCCACTTT. Supplemented by reference TRBV5-4 and TRBJ1-6, the full variable domain reads ETGVTQSPTHLIKTRGQQVTLRCSSQSGHNTVSWYQQALGQGPQFIFQYYREEENGRGNFPPRFSGLQFPNYSSELNVNALELDDSALYLCASSFQGENSPLHFGNGTRLTVT.

The chain has TRBV19 and TRBJ2-7, with D possibly being TRBD1 (5 bases). Trimming shortened V by 5 bases and J by 0 bases, and 11 bases separated the two germline ends. The CDR3 is made up of 14 amino acids. Germline values: CDR1 LNHDA, CDR2 SQIVND (reference sequence). DNA of the CDR3: TGTGCCAGTAGTTATGATAGGGGCTCCTACGAGCAGTACTTC. Translation gives CASSYDRGSYEQYF.

This clone is termed medium-sized. The rearrangement links TRBV7-9 to TRBJ2-7; D is undetermined. The germline V gene has CDR1 SEHNR and CDR2 FQNEAQ (reference sequence). V lost 6 bases and J 6 bases, leaving 12 bases between the germline ends. This CDR3 has 12 amino acids. CDR3 in amino acids: CASSPTMREQYF. In nucleotides, the CDR3 is TGTGCCAGCAGTCCTACCATGCGCGAGCAGTACTTC. Using reference TRBV7-9 and TRBJ2-7 for the parts outside the CDR3, the full variable domain is DTGVSQNPRHKITKRGQNVTFRCDPISEHNRLYWYRQTLGQGPEFLTYFQNEAQLEKSRLLSDRFSAERPKGSFSTLEIQRTEQGDSAMYLCASSPTMREQYFGPGTRLTVT.

J is TRBJ2-2 and V is TRBV18; weak D call: TRBD2 (5 bases). Germline CDR1 KGHSH, CDR2 LQKENI. Trimming shortened V by 4 bases and J by 7 bases, and 10 bases separated the two germline ends. This CDR3 is 13 amino acids long. The CDR3 coding sequence is TGTGCCAGCTCACGGGAGAACCTCGGGGAGCTGTTTTTT. Amino acids: CASSRENLGELFF. The whole variable domain, filled in from reference TRBV18 and TRBJ2-2, reads NAGVMQNPRHLVRRRGQEARLRCSPMKGHSHVYWYRQLPEEGLKFMVYLQKENIIDESGMPKERFSAEFPKEGPSILRIQQVVRGDSAAYFCASSRENLGELFFGEGSRLTVL.

In this sample, this clone turned up a few times. The chain has TRBV4-1 and TRBJ1-1; D is uncertain. The germline V gene encodes CDR1 MGHRA and CDR2 YSYEKL. Trimming pared 1 base from V and 6 bases from J, leaving 9 bases between. The CDR3 is 13 amino acids. CDR3: CASSQGNLAEAFF. The CDR3 region has the DNA TGCGCCAGCAGCCAAGGGAATCTGGCTGAAGCTTTCTTT.

This rearrangement joins TRBV23-1 to TRBJ1-1, with 7 bases aligning to TRBD1. TRBV23-1 is identified as an open reading frame with a role that is uncertain. The ends lost 1 base at V and 10 bases at J; junction bases unmatched: 15. The CDR3 runs to 16 residues. The CDR3 nucleotides are TGCGCCAGCAGTCAATTACCGCGACATCCGTGGGACAGAGCTTTCTTT. Amino acids: CASSQLPRHPWDRAFF.

V and J are TRBV18 and TRBJ2-1, with 9 bases matching TRBD1. The CDR3 has 16 amino acids. CDR1 is KGHSH, CDR2 LQKENI, per germline. Germline trimming cut 4 bases from V and 2 bases from J; bases unmatched to any gene: 6. In DNA form, the CDR3 reads TGTGCCAGCTCACTACAGGGGGCTACTACCTACAATGAGCAGTTCTTC. It encodes CASSLQGATTYNEQFF.

This chain joins TRBV28 and TRBJ2-1; no firm D call. Germline V gives CDR1 MDHEN, CDR2 SYDVKM. The germline V and J ends were trimmed by 5 bases and 7 bases, with 9 bases remaining between them. The CDR3 is made up of 12 amino acids. The CDR3 is CASSLSKNEQFF. In nucleotides, the CDR3 is TGTGCCAGCAGTCTCTCCAAAAATGAGCAGTTCTTC.

The chain uses TRBV6-1 and TRBJ1-2, with TRBD1 matching over 8 bases. Germline trimming cut 1 base from V and 4 bases from J; bases unmatched to any gene: 5. The CDR3 contains 15 residues. Germline CDR1 reads MNHNS; CDR2 reads SASEGT. CDR3 protein: CASSEGQGFAYGYTF. CDR3 sequence (DNA): TGTGCCAGCAGTGAAGGACAGGGGTTCGCCTATGGCTACACCTTC.

The chain uses TRBV30 and TRBJ1-2, with D perhaps TRBD1 (5 bases). This CDR3 region has 12 residues. Germline lookup yields CDR1 GTSNPN and CDR2 SVGIG (reference sequence). V lost 4 bases and J 6 bases, leaving 12 bases between the germline ends. The CDR3 loop reads CAWITGTDGYTF. As DNA, the CDR3 is TGTGCCTGGATCACCGGGACGGATGGCTACACCTTC.

V gene TRBV5-5 combines with J gene TRBJ2-7, with D perhaps given as TRBD1 or TRBD2 (5 bases each). Germline CDR1 reads SGHKS; CDR2 reads YYEKEE (reference sequence). Trimming pared 4 bases from V and 5 bases from J, leaving 13 bases between. The CDR3 sequence is 13 residues long. The CDR3 nucleotides read TGTGCCAGCAGCATAGACCGGGACGACGAGCAGTACTTC. Translation: CASSIDRDDEQYF.

The genes are TRBV27 and TRBJ2-1; tentatively, D is TRBD2 (6 bases). CDR3 length equals 14 residues. Germline loops: CDR1 MNHEY, CDR2 SMNVEV (reference sequence). Trimming pared 7 bases from V and 1 base from J, leaving 11 bases between. Here the CDR3 reads CASTLGGSYNEQFF. DNA for the CDR3: TGTGCCAGCACCCTGGGGGGATCCTACAATGAGCAGTTCTTC.

This chain connects TRBV10-1 to TRBJ1-2; TRBD1 matches 9 bases. The CDR3 sequence is 15 residues long. With V trimmed by 8 bases and J by 5 bases, 12 bases remained unmatched. Germline V gene sequence: CDR1 WNHNN, CDR2 SYGVQD (reference sequence). The CDR3 DNA is TGCGCCAGCCCTTATCGGGGCGGGACAGGGTATGGCTACACCTTC. Translating it yields CASPYRGGTGYGYTF.

DNA for the CDR3: TGTGCCAGCAGTTACACAGGGCGAAATTCACCCCTCCACTTT. Translated: CASSYTGRNSPLHF. This chain links TRBV6-2 or TRBV6-3 with TRBJ1-6; weak D call: TRBD1 (6 bases). From germline, CDR1 is MNHEY and CDR2 SVGEGT. Trimming left V 2 bases short and J 7 bases short, with 9 bases between. The CDR3 sequence is 14 residues long.

The chain employs TRBV7-9 and TRBJ2-2; the match to TRBD1 covers 9 bases. The junction had 5 bases not matched to a gene; V was cut back by 5 bases and J by 4 bases. The length of the CDR3 is 15 residues. The germline V gene encodes CDR1 SEHNR and CDR2 FQNEAQ (reference sequence). The CDR3 loop reads CASSPGQGSTGELFF. Written as DNA, the CDR3 is TGTGCCAGCAGCCCGGGACAGGGCAGCACCGGGGAGCTGTTTTTT.

V usage is TRBV11-2 and J usage is TRBJ1-4, with D unresolved. The CDR3 covers 11 residues. CDR1 and CDR2 (germline): SGHAT, FQNNGV. V gave up 6 bases and J gave up 8 bases, with 7 bases separating them. The CDR3 bases are TGTGCCAGCAGTTCCGGGGAAAAACTGTTTTTT. This sequence encodes CASSSGEKLFF.

The V call is TRBV7-9, the J call TRBJ1-2, with D perhaps TRBD1 (6 bases). Germline-derived CDR1 and CDR2 are SEHNR and FQNEAQ (reference sequence). V lost 6 bases and J 1 base, leaving 9 bases between the germline ends. The CDR3 loop spans 13 amino acids. CDR3 DNA: TGTGCCAGCAGGAAGGACAGTAACTATGGCTACACCTTC. This codes for CASRKDSNYGYTF.

The chain links TRBV7-9 to TRBJ1-2; tentative D call: TRBD1 (5 bases). CDR1 is SEHNR and CDR2 is FQNEAQ in the germline V gene (reference sequence). This CDR3 comprises 14 residues. V dropped 3 bases and J dropped 6 bases, with 14 bases sitting between them. CDR3 protein: CASSFSREVNGYTF. CDR3 sequence (DNA): TGTGCCAGCAGCTTCTCCAGGGAGGTGAATGGCTACACCTTC.

About this clone: At one of its ends the junction is not consistent with the germline gene, which may arise from a read error. J is TRBJ2-2 and V is TRBV10-3, with TRBD2 matching over 8 bases. Germline V lookup: CDR1 ENHRY, CDR2 SYGVKD. CDR3 length: 16 amino acids. The CDR3 sequence is CAIPVGSGEEHRGAVF. The CDR3 nucleotides read TGTGCCATCCCGGTCGGTAGCGGGGAGGAACACCGGGGAGCTGTTTTT.

This clone came up a few times. The CDR3 DNA follows: TGTGCCAGCAGTGAAGCGCGCGAGCAGTACTTC. This sequence encodes CASSEAREQYF. The chain joins TRBV6-1 to TRBJ2-7, with D unresolved. Germline CDR1 is MNHNS and CDR2 is SASEGT. This CDR3 has 11 amino acids. With 0 bases removed from V and 6 bases from J, the gap between germline ends came to 3 bases.

A few counts support this clone. CDR3 sequence: CASSPGTSGALRSQYF. The CDR3 bases are TGTGCCAGCAGCCCCGGGACTAGCGGGGCCCTACGGTCGCAGTATTTT. The V gene is TRBV5-4, the J gene TRBJ2-3; 13 nucleotides agree with TRBD2. The CDR3 is 16 amino acids. Losses at the gene ends were 4 bases for V and 10 bases for J; bases not matched to a gene: 12. The germline V gene encodes CDR1 SGHNT and CDR2 YYREEE (reference sequence).

This clone was observed once. This CDR3 is CASTTNPGANTGELFF. The CDR3 bases are TGCGCCAGCACCACCAACCCGGGGGCTAACACCGGGGAGCTGTTTTTT. The chain couples TRBV4-1 to TRBJ2-2, with D perhaps being TRBD1 or TRBD2 (6 bases each). Germline CDR1 reads MGHRA; CDR2 reads YSYEKL. This CDR3 is built from 16 residues. V gave up 7 bases and J gave up 2 bases, with 17 bases separating them.

The chain uses TRBV18 and TRBJ1-4; D perhaps matches TRBD1 (5 bases). This CDR3 comprises 15 residues. V lost 1 base, J lost 2 bases, and 8 bases lay in between. Germline V gives CDR1 KGHSH, CDR2 LQKENI. CDR3 protein: CASSPRTNTNEKLFF. In DNA form, the CDR3 reads TGTGCCAGCTCACCACGGACAAATACTAATGAAAAACTGTTTTTT.

V and J are TRBV19 and TRBJ1-5; D is possibly TRBD1 (6 bases). Germline V gene lookup returns CDR1 LNHDA and CDR2 SQIVND (reference sequence). Trimming pared 3 bases from V and 3 bases from J, leaving 18 bases between. This CDR3 has 17 residues. CDR3 residues: CASSILEGGQSNQPQHF. The CDR3 coding sequence is TGTGCCAGTAGTATTTTAGAAGGGGGGCAGTCCAATCAGCCCCAGCATTTT.

This clone has only a few counts. The chain employs TRBV6-6 and TRBJ2-1; D remains unclear. The CDR3 has 13 amino acids. Trimming took off 5 bases at V and 9 bases at J, with 14 bases between the two ends. Per the germline V gene, CDR1 is MNHNY and CDR2 is SVGAGI (reference sequence). Written as DNA, the CDR3 is TGTGCCAGCAGTCCGTCAGTCTCCACTGAGCAGTTCTTC. It codes for CASSPSVSTEQFF.